This is a list of T cell receptor beta chains from one sample in a study of cytomegalovirus exposure and HLA in healthy donors. Using immunoSEQ multiplex PCR, the repertoire was profiled, and TCRdb retains in-frame clones only, with some absent. The sample consists of more than 110,000 clones, 86% of them appearing once. The sample taken for sequencing was PBMCs. The receptors come from a man in his late teens or twenties in good health and CMV-seronegative. Each CDR3 is given with its conserved first and last residue. Each record gives: V gene, J gene, CDR3 protein.

v_call: TRBV27; j_call: TRBJ2-2; cdr3_aa: CASSFIPRGGVELFF
v_call: TRBV5-1; j_call: TRBJ1-1; cdr3_aa: CASSLERPARTEAFF
v_call: TRBV7-9; j_call: TRBJ2-2; cdr3_aa: CASSPRLSSYTGELFF
v_call: TRBV6-5; j_call: TRBJ1-6; cdr3_aa: CASSLVGQGITPLHF
v_call: TRBV27; j_call: TRBJ1-2; cdr3_aa: CASSLRSPGYGYTF
v_call: TRBV2; j_call: TRBJ2-7; cdr3_aa: CASCQWENEQYF
v_call: TRBV14; j_call: TRBJ2-1; cdr3_aa: CASRRTSGMNNEQFF
v_call: TRBV9; j_call: TRBJ2-3; cdr3_aa: CASSLRRGGTGLATDTQYF
v_call: TRBV19; j_call: TRBJ2-7; cdr3_aa: CASSPRTSSSYEQYF
v_call: TRBV19; j_call: TRBJ1-5; cdr3_aa: CASRPGTGINQPQHF
v_call: TRBV6-4; j_call: TRBJ1-5; cdr3_aa: CASSEGANQPQHF
v_call: TRBV27; j_call: TRBJ2-2; cdr3_aa: CASSFWPPGGNTGELFF
v_call: TRBV19; j_call: TRBJ1-1; cdr3_aa: CASSIRQGGTEAFF
v_call: TRBV27; j_call: TRBJ2-5; cdr3_aa: CASSSRPGLAGQETQYF
v_call: TRBV5-6; j_call: TRBJ1-2; cdr3_aa: CASSLVYSGDYGYTF
v_call: TRBV13; j_call: TRBJ1-1; cdr3_aa: CASSKGQGMTTEAFF